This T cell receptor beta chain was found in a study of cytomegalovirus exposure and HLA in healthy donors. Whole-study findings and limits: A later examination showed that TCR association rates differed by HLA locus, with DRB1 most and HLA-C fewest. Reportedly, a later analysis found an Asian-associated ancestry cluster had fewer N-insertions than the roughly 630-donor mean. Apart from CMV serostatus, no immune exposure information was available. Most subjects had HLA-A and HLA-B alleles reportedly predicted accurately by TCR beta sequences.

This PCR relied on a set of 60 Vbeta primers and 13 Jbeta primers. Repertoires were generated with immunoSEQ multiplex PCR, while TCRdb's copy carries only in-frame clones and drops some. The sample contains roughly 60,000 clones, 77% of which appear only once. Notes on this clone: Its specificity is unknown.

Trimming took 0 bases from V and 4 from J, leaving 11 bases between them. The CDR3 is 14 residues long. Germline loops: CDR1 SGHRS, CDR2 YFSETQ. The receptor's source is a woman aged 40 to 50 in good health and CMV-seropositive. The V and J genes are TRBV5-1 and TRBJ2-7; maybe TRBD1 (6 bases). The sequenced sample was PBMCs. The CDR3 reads CASSLGQGKYEQYF. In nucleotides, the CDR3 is TGCGCCAGCAGCTTGGGGCAGGGGAAGTACGAGCAGTACTTC.